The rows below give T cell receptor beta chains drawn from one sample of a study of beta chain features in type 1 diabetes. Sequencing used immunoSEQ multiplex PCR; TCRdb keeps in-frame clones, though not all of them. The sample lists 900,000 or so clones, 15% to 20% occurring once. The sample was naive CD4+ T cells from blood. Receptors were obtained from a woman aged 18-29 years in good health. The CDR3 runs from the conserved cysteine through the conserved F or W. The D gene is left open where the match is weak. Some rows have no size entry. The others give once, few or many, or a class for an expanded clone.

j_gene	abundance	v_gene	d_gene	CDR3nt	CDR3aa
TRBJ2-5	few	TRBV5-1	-	TGCGCCAGCAGCTTGGGGTTGTCAGGCCCGGAGACCCAGTACTTC	CASSLGLSGPETQYF
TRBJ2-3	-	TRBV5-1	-	TGCGCCAGCAAAAGACCTAGGATGAGTACGCAGTATTTT	CASKRPRMSTQYF
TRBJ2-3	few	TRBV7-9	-	TGTGCCAGCAGCCTCTATATGGGTGCGACAGATACGCAGTATTTT	CASSLYMGATDTQYF
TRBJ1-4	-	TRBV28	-	TGTGCCAGCAGTTTGTTTTCGGGTGAAAAACTGTTTTTT	CASSLFSGEKLFF
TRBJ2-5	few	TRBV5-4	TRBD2	TGTGCCAGCAGTTTACCCCGAAGTGGGGCGGGAGAGGAGACCCAGTACTTC	CASSLPRSGAGEETQYF
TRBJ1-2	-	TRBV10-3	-	TGTGCCATCAGTGCGTTTGACCGCTATGGCTACACCTTC	CAISAFDRYGYTF
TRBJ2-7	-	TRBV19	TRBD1	TGTGCCAGTAGTACAAGACAGGGCGGCGAGCAGTACTTC	CASSTRQGGEQYF
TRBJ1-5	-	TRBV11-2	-	TGTGCCAGCAGTTGGACAGCTAATCAGCCCCAGCATTTT	CASSWTANQPQHF
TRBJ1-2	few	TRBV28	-	TGTGCCAGCAGTTTATACTCGGGGGCTAACTATGGCTACACCTTC	CASSLYSGANYGYTF
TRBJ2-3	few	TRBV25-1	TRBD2	TGTGCCAGCAGTCTAGCGGGAGTAGAACATACGCAGTATTTT	CASSLAGVEHTQYF
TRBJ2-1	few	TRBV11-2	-	TGTGCCAGCAGCTTAGATGCGTTCGGCTCTTACCAGTTCTTC	CASSLDAFGSYQFF
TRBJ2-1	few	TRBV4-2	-	TGTGCCAGCAGCCAACGCGGGACGCAGTTCTTC	CASSQRGTQFF
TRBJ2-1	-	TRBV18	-	TGTGCCAGCTCACCACCTAGGACAACCTACAATGAGCAGTTCTTC	CASSPPRTTYNEQFF
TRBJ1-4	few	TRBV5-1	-	TGCGCCAGCAGGTGGGGCGTGCCGGCTTCGGGCGAAAAACTGTTTTTT	CASRWGVPASGEKLFF
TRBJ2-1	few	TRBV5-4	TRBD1	TGTGCCAGCAGCCTTTCAGCCGGGACAGAAAATGAGCAGTTCTTC	CASSLSAGTENEQFF
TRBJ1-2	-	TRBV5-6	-	TGTGCCAGCAGCAGATTGGCAAGGCCGGACTATGGCTACACCTTC	CASSRLARPDYGYTF
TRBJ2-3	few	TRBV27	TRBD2	TGTGCCAGCCAGGCGGGAGATATCGATACGCAGTATTTT	CASQAGDIDTQYF
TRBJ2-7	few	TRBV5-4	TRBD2	TGTGCCAGCAGCTTGGGAATGCGGGAGGGCTACGAGCAGTACTTC	CASSLGMREGYEQYF
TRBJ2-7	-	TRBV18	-	TGTGCCAGCTCACCTCAGGACAGCTACGAGCAGTACTTC	CASSPQDSYEQYF
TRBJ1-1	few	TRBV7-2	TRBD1	TGTGCCAGCAGCTCCGGTAGGGGGCACACTGAAGCTTTCTTT	CASSSGRGHTEAFF
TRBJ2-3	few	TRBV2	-	TGTGCCAGCGGGAGCACAGATACGCAGTATTTT	CASGSTDTQYF
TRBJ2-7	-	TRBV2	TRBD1	TGTGCCAGCACCCGGGACAGGGACCGCGAGCAGTACTTC	CASTRDRDREQYF
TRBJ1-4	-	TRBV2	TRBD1	TGTGCCAGCAGTCCGGGACAGCCAAATGAAAAACTGTTTTTT	CASSPGQPNEKLFF
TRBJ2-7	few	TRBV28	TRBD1	TGTGCCAGCAGGATGGGACAGATCTACGAGCAGTACTTC	CASRMGQIYEQYF
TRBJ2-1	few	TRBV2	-	TGTGCCAGCAGTCTCGAGGGGAGTTACAATGAGCAGTTCTTC	CASSLEGSYNEQFF
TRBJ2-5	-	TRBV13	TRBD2	TGTGCCAGCAGCGTTAAGCGGGAGAAGAAGGGTGAGACCCAGTACTTC	CASSVKREKKGETQYF
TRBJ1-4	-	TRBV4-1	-	TGCGCCAGCAGCGGGCGACGCACGACCCCATTTCAAAATGAAAAACTGTTTTTT	CASSGRRTTPFQNEKLFF
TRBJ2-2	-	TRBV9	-	TGTGCCAGCAGCGTAGTATCGGCAGGGAAGACCGGGGAGCTGTTTTTT	CASSVVSAGKTGELFF